Described below is a single T cell receptor (beta chain) sequence and its context. These data belong to a study of OX40 agonist ivuxolimab in advanced cancers. Study as a whole: Patients were dosed intravenously with ivuxolimab at 0.01 to 10 mg/kg every 2 weeks. Dose-escalation patients suffered from hepatocellular carcinoma, melanoma, renal cell or head and neck cancer.

This table comes from immunoSEQ multiplex PCR, and its TCRdb copy is limited to in-frame clones, with some not included. The sample carries approximately 67,000 clones, approximately 81% recorded once. There are 17 residues in the CDR3. The V gene end was trimmed by 1 base and the J gene end by 5 bases; junction bases not matched to a gene: 11. Germline CDR1 MGHRA, CDR2 YSYEKL. The material was CD4+ or CD8+ T cells sorted from blood, obtained in a trial of the OX40 agonist ivuxolimab. This sequence was found in an adult with an advanced solid tumor such as melanoma, head and neck, liver or kidney cancer. J is TRBJ2-5 and V is TRBV4-1, with 9 bases aligning to TRBD2. The CDR3 is CASSQAASGVSLETQYF. CDR3 nucleotide sequence: TGCGCCAGCAGCCAAGCGGCTAGCGGGGTGTCGCTGGAGACCCAGTACTTC.